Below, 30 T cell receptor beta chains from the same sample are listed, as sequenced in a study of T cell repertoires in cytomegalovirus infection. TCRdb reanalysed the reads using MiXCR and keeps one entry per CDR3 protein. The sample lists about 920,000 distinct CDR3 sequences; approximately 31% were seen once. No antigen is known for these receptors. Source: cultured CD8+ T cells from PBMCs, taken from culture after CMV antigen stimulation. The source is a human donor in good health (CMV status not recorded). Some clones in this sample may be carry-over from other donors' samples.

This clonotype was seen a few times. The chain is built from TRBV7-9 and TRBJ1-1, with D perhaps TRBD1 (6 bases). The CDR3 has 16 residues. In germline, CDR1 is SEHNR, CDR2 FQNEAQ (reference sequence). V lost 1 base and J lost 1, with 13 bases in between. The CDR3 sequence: CASSLGGRKENTEAFF. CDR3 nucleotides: TGTGCCAGCAGCTTAGGGGGGCGCAAGGAGAACACTGAAGCTTTCTTT.

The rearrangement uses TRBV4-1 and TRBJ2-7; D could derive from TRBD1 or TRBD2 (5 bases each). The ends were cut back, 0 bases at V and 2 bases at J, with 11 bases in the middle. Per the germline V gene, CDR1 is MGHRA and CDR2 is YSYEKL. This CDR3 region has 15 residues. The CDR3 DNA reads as TGCGCCAGCAGCCAAGAGGGTGGGGGACCCTACGAGCAGTACTTC. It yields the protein CASSQEGGGPYEQYF.

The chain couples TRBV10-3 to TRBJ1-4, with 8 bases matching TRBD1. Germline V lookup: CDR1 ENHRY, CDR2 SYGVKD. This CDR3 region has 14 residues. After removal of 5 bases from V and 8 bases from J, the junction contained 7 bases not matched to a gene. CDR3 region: CAISPDRAGEKLFF. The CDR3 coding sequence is TGTGCCATCAGTCCGGACAGGGCGGGAGAAAAACTGTTTTTT.

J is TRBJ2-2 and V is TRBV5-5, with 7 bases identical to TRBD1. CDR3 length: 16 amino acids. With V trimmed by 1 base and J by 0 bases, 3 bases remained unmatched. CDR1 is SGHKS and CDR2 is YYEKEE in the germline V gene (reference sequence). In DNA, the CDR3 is TGTGCCAGCAGCTTGCCGGGACAGCCGAACACCGGGGAGCTGTTTTTT. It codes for CASSLPGQPNTGELFF.

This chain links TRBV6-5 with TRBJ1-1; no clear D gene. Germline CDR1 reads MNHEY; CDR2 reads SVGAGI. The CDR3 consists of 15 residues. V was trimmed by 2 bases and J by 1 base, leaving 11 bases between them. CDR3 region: CASSYPGRQNTEAFF. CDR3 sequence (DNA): TGTGCCAGCAGTTACCCCGGACGGCAGAACACTGAAGCTTTCTTT.

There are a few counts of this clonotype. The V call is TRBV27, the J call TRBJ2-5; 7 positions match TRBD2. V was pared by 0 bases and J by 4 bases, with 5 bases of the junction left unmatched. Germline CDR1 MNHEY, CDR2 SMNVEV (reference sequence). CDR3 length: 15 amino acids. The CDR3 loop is CASSLSVGGGETQYF. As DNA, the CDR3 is TGTGCCAGCAGTTTATCAGTGGGGGGGGGAGAGACCCAGTACTTC.

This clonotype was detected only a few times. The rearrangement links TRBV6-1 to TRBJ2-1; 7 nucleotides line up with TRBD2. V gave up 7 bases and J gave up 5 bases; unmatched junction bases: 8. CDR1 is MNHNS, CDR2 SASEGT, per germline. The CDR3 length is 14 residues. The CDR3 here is CASTLGGGNNEQFF. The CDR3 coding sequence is TGTGCCAGCACCCTGGGGGGGGGAAACAATGAGCAGTTCTTC.

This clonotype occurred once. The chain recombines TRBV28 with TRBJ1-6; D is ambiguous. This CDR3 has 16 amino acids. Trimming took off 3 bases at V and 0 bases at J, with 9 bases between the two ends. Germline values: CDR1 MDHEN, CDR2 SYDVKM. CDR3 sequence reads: CASSFARSSYNSPLHF. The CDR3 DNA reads TGTGCCAGCAGTTTTGCCCGGAGCTCCTATAATTCACCCCTCCACTTT. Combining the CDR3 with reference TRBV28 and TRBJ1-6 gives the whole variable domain DVKVTQSSRYLVKRTGEKVFLECVQDMDHENMFWYRQDPGLGLRLIYFSYDVKMKEKGDIPEGYSVSREKKERFSLILESASTNQTSMYLCASSFARSSYNSPLHFGNGTRLTVT.

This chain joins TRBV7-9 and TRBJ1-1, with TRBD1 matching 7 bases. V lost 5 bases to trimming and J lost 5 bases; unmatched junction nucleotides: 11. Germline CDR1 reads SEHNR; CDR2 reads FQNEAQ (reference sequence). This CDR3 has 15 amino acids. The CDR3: CASSREEGARTEAFF. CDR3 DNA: TGTGCCAGCAGCAGGGAGGAGGGGGCGAGGACTGAAGCTTTCTTT.

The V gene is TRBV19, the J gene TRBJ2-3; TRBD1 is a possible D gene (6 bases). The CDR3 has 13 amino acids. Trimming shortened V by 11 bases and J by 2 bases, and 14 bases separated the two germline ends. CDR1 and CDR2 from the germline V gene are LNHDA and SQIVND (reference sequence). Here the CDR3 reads CASTRDNTDTQYF. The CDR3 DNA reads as TGTGCCTCCACCCGGGACAACACAGATACGCAGTATTTT.

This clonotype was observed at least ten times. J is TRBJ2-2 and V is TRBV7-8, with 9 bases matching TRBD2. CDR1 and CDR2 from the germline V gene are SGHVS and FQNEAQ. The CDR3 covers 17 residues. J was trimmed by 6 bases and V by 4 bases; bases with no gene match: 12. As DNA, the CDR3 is TGTGCCAGCAGCTCAAACTCCGGGACTAGCAGATCCGGGGAGCTGTTTTTT. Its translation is CASSSNSGTSRSGELFF.

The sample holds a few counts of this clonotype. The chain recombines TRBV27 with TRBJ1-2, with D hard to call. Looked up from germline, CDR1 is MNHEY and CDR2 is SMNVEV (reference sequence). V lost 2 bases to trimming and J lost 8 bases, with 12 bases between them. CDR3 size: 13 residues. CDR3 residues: CASSLGHLAGYTF. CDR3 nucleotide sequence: TGTGCCAGCAGTTTAGGGCACTTGGCGGGCTACACCTTC.

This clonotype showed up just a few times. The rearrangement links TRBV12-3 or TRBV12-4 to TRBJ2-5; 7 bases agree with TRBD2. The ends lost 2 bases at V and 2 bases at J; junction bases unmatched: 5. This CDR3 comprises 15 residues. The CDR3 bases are TGTGCCAGCAGTTTATTCGCGGGGGAACAAGAGACCCAGTACTTC. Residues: CASSLFAGEQETQYF.

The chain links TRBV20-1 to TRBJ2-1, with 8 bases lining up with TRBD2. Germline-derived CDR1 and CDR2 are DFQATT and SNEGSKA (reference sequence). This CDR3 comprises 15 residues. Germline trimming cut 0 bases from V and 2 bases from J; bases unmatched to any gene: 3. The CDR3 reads CSAREGRGAYNEQFF. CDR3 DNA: TGCAGTGCTAGAGAGGGGCGGGGGGCCTACAATGAGCAGTTCTTC.

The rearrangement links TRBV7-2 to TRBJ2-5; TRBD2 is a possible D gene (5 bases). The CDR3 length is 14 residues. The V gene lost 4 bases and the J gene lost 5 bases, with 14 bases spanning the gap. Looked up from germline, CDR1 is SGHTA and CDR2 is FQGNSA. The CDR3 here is CASSSVEGAETQYF. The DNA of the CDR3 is TGTGCCAGCAGCTCAGTCGAGGGAGCGGAGACCCAGTACTTC.

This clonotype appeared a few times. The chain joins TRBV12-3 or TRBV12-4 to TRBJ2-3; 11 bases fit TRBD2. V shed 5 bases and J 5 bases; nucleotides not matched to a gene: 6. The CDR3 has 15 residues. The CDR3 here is CASSDSGGGRDTQYF. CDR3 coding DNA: TGTGCCAGCAGTGATAGCGGGGGGGGCAGAGATACGCAGTATTTT.

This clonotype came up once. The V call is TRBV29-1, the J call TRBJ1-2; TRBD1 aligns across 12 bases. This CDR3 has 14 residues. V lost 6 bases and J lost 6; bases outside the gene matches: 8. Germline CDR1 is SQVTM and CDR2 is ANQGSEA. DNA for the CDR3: TGCAGCGTCACGGGGGGACAGGGGGCGCATGGCTACACCTTC. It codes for CSVTGGQGAHGYTF.

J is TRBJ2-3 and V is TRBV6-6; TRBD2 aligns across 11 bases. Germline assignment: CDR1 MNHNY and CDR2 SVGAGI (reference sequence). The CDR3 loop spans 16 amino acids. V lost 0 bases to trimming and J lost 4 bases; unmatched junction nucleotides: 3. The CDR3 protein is CASSYSISGGADTQYF. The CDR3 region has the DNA TGTGCCAGCAGTTACTCGATTAGCGGGGGGGCAGATACGCAGTATTTT.

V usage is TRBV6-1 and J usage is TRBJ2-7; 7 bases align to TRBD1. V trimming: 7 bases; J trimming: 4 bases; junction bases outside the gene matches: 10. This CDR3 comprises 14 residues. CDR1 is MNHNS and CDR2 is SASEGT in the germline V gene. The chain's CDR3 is CASTEGYRGYEQYF. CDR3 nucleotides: TGTGCCAGCACCGAAGGATACAGGGGTTACGAGCAGTACTTC.

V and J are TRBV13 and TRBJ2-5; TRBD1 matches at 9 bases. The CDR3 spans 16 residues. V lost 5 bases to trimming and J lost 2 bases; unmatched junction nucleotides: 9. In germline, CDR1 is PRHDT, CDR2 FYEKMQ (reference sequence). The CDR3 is CASSPRDRVMQETQYF. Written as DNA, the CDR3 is TGTGCCAGCAGCCCCCGGGACAGGGTAATGCAAGAGACCCAGTACTTC.

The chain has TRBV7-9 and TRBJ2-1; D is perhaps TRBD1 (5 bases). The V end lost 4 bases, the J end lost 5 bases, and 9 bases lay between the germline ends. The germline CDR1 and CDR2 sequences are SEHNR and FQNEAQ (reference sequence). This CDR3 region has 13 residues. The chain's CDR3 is CASSSTANNEQFF. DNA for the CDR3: TGTGCCAGCAGCTCGACAGCCAACAATGAGCAGTTCTTC.

The chain's CDR3 is CASTPGGWGTGELFF. In nucleotides, the CDR3 is TGTGCCAGCACCCCAGGGGGCTGGGGCACCGGGGAGCTGTTTTTT. The chain has TRBV27 and TRBJ2-2; 8 bases line up with TRBD1. From germline, CDR1 is MNHEY and CDR2 SMNVEV (reference sequence). With V trimmed by 7 bases and J by 4 bases, 8 bases remained unmatched. The CDR3 consists of 15 residues.

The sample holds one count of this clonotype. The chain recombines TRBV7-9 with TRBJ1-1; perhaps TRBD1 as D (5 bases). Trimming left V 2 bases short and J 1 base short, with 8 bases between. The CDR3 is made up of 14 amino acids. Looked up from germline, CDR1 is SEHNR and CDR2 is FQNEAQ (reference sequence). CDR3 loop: CASSLKGPNTEAFF. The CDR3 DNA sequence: TGTGCCAGCAGCTTAAAGGGGCCGAACACTGAAGCTTTCTTT.

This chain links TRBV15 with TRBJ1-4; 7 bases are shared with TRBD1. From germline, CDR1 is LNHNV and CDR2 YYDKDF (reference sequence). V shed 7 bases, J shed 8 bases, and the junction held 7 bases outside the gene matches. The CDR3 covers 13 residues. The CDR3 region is CATIRQGGEKLFF. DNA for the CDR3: TGTGCCACCATCCGACAGGGCGGGGAAAAACTGTTTTTT.

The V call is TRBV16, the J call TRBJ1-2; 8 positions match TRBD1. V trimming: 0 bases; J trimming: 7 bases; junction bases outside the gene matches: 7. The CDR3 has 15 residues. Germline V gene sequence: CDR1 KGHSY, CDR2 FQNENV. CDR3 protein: CASSQSGQVAVGYTF. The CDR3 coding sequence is TGTGCCAGCAGCCAATCGGGACAGGTGGCCGTTGGCTACACCTTC.

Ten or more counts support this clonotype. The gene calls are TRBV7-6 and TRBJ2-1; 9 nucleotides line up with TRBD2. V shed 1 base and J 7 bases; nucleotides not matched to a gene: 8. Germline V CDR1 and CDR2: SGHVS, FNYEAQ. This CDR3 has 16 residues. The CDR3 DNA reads TGTGCCAGCAGCTTAGTTGGCGGGGGGGCGCGGAATGAGCAGTTCTTC. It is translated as CASSLVGGGARNEQFF.

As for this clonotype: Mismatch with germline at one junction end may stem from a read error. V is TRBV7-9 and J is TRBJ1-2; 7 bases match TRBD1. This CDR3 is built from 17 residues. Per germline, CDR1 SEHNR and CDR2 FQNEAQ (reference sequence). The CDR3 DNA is TGCGCCAGCAGCCGAAAATCGCGAGGGGGCGCGGAGAGTGGCTACACCTTC. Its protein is CASSRKSRGGAESGYTF.

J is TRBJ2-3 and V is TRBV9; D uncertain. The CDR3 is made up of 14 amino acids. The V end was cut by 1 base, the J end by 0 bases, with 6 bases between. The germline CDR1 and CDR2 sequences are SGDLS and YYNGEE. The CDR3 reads CASSVWASTDTQYF. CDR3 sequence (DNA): TGTGCCAGCAGCGTATGGGCTAGCACAGATACGCAGTATTTT.

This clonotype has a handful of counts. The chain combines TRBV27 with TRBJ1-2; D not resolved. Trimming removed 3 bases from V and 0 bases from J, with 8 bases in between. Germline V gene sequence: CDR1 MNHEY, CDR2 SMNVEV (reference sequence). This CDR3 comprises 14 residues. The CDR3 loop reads CASSFGSSNYGYTF. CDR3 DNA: TGTGCCAGCAGTTTCGGTAGTTCTAACTATGGCTACACCTTC.

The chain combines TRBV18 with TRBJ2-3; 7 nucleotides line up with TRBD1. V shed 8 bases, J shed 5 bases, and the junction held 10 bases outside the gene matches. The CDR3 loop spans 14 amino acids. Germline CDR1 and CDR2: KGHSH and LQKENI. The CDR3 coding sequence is TGTGCCAGCCGGTCGGCAGGGGGAAGAGATACGCAGTATTTT. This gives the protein CASRSAGGRDTQYF.